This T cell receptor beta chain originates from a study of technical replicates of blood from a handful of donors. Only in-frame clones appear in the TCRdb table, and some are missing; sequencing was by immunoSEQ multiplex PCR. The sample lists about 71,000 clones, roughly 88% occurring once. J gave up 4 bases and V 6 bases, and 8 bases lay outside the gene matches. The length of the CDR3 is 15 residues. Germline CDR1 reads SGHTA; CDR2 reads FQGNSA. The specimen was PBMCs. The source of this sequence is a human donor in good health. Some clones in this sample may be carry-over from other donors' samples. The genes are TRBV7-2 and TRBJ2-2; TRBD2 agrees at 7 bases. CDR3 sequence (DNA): TGTGCCAGCAGTTGGGAGGGGCGGGGCACCGGGGAGCTGTTTTTT. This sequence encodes CASSWEGRGTGELFF.